The clone carrying this T cell receptor (beta chain) has just a few counts. What it binds is not known. A second PCR, run for 7 to 11 cycles, used a sample-barcoded 5' primer plus a J-beta primer mix. TCRdb recomputed calls from the 5' RACE reads with MiXCR, one row per CDR3 protein. The sample has under 2,000,000 distinct CDR3 sequences; around 48% are singletons. From germline, CDR1 is SGHTA and CDR2 FQGNSA. The CDR3 totals 14 residues. V lost 5 bases to trimming and J lost 5 bases, with 15 bases between them. The data are from a study of blood T cells in healthy people across ages. Findings and limits, study-wide: Naive T cell percentage showed a strong correlation with TCR beta diversity. When set beside aged donors, long-lived donors presented more naive CD4+ cells and higher diversity. As age increased, TCR beta diversity per million T cells fell in a roughly linear fashion. Changes in expanded clonotypes were possibly confounded, as the CMV status of donors was unknown.

Sequencing was performed on blood. The chain combines TRBV7-2 with TRBJ2-5; D assignment may be TRBD1 or TRBD2 (5 bases each). This receptor was identified in a woman between 40 and 50 years old in good health. The CDR3 DNA sequence: TGTGCCAGCAGCGGCTCGAGCTGGGGGGAGACCCAGTACTTC. Amino acid sequence: CASSGSSWGETQYF.